Listed below are T cell receptor beta chains from one sample, sequenced in a study of T cells in Graves' hyperthyroidism and ophthalmopathy. One entry per CDR3 protein, called by TCRdb with MiXCR from the multiplex PCR reads. The sample carries 400,000 to 550,000 distinct CDR3 sequences, approximately 25% recorded once. Sample: blood. Every receptor here comes from a woman aged 30 to 39 with Graves' ophthalmopathy. The CDR3 runs from the conserved cysteine through the conserved F or W. A D gene is named only where the DNA matches it firmly. Clone size is given for some rows only: seen once, a few or many times, or a class if the clone is expanded.

d_call: .
v_call: TRBV19
j_call: TRBJ1-2
clone_size: .
cdr3_aa: CASSMRNYGYTF
cdr3_nt: TGTGCCAGTAGTATGAGGAACTATGGCTACACCTTC

d_call: .
v_call: TRBV19
j_call: TRBJ2-2
clone_size: many
cdr3_aa: CASSMSGPGELFF
cdr3_nt: TGTGCCAGTAGTATGTCAGGTCCCGGGGAGCTGTTTTTT

d_call: .
v_call: TRBV6-5
j_call: TRBJ2-5
clone_size: once
cdr3_aa: CASSYSGPPETQYF
cdr3_nt: TGTGCCAGCAGTTACTCGGGCCCCCCGGAGACCCAGTACTTC

d_call: .
v_call: TRBV7-2
j_call: TRBJ1-5
clone_size: many
cdr3_aa: CASSPGLPNQPQHF
cdr3_nt: TGTGCCAGCAGCCCGGGACTCCCAAATCAGCCCCAGCATTTT

d_call: .
v_call: TRBV6-5
j_call: TRBJ1-5
clone_size: many
cdr3_aa: CASSYSTVGQPQHF
cdr3_nt: TGTGCCAGCAGTTACTCGACAGTAGGTCAGCCCCAGCATTTT

d_call: TRBD1
v_call: TRBV27
j_call: TRBJ2-5
clone_size: many
cdr3_aa: CASSPRTGEQETQYF
cdr3_nt: TGTGCCAGCAGTCCTCGGACAGGAGAGCAAGAGACCCAGTACTTC

d_call: .
v_call: TRBV20-1
j_call: TRBJ1-1
clone_size: many
cdr3_aa: CSARLWGADTEAFF
cdr3_nt: TGCAGTGCTCGCCTTTGGGGCGCGGACACTGAAGCTTTCTTT

d_call: .
v_call: TRBV7-3
j_call: TRBJ2-2
clone_size: many
cdr3_aa: CASSPGFLPGELFF
cdr3_nt: TGTGCCAGCAGCCCCGGGTTTCTCCCCGGGGAGCTGTTTTTT

d_call: .
v_call: TRBV18
j_call: TRBJ1-1
clone_size: .
cdr3_aa: CASSPETGTEAFF
cdr3_nt: TGTGCCAGCTCACCAGAGACGGGAACTGAAGCTTTCTTT

d_call: TRBD1
v_call: TRBV6-1
j_call: TRBJ1-5
clone_size: .
cdr3_aa: CASSVIRNSWEGACLLGQPQHF
cdr3_nt: TGTGCCAGCAGTGTTATTCGGAATTCATGGGAGGGGGCCTGTTTGCTTGGTCAGCCCCAGCATTTT

d_call: .
v_call: TRBV6-5
j_call: TRBJ1-2
clone_size: many
cdr3_aa: CASRGIGDYGYTF
cdr3_nt: TGTGCCAGCAGGGGCATCGGGGACTATGGCTACACCTTC

d_call: .
v_call: TRBV6-1
j_call: TRBJ1-5
clone_size: many
cdr3_aa: CASSRRQGNQPQHF
cdr3_nt: TGTGCCAGCAGTAGACGGCAGGGTAATCAGCCCCAGCATTTT

d_call: .
v_call: TRBV4-1
j_call: TRBJ2-7
clone_size: .
cdr3_aa: CASSHPGPAKGEQYF
cdr3_nt: TGCGCCAGCAGCCACCCCGGGCCGGCTAAGGGCGAGCAGTACTTC

d_call: TRBD1
v_call: TRBV20-1
j_call: TRBJ1-3
clone_size: many
cdr3_aa: CSARGGVEQGVFSGNTIYF
cdr3_nt: TGCAGTGCTAGAGGCGGTGTGGAACAGGGGGTTTTCTCTGGAAACACCATATATTTT

d_call: TRBD1
v_call: TRBV20-1
j_call: TRBJ1-5
clone_size: few
cdr3_aa: CSASSSGTAGQPQHF
cdr3_nt: TGCAGTGCTAGCAGCTCAGGGACAGCAGGGCAGCCCCAGCATTTT

d_call: TRBD1
v_call: TRBV28
j_call: TRBJ2-7
clone_size: .
cdr3_aa: CAIRTGKNEQYF
cdr3_nt: TGTGCCATCCGGACAGGGAAAAACGAGCAGTACTTC

d_call: .
v_call: TRBV9
j_call: TRBJ2-7
clone_size: many
cdr3_aa: CASSVAQEPYEQYF
cdr3_nt: TGTGCCAGCAGCGTAGCCCAGGAACCCTACGAGCAGTACTTC

d_call: TRBD1
v_call: TRBV6-1
j_call: TRBJ1-2
clone_size: many
cdr3_aa: CASSETGAGGYTF
cdr3_nt: TGTGCCAGCAGTGAAACAGGGGCGGGAGGCTACACCTTC

d_call: .
v_call: TRBV20-1
j_call: TRBJ2-7
clone_size: many
cdr3_aa: CSARTISSYEQYF
cdr3_nt: TGCAGTGCCAGGACAATAAGCTCCTACGAGCAGTACTTC

d_call: .
v_call: TRBV7-2
j_call: TRBJ2-5
clone_size: .
cdr3_aa: CASSDRQATQYF
cdr3_nt: TGTGCCAGCAGCGACAGACAGGCGACCCAGTACTTC

d_call: .
v_call: TRBV6-2/TRBV6-3
j_call: TRBJ2-7
clone_size: many
cdr3_aa: CASSYEAGEYEQYF
cdr3_nt: TGTGCCAGCAGTTACGAGGCAGGGGAGTACGAGCAGTACTTC

d_call: TRBD1
v_call: TRBV6-2/TRBV6-3
j_call: TRBJ2-7
clone_size: .
cdr3_aa: CASSRRTGEHEQYF
cdr3_nt: TGTGCCAGCAGCCGCCGGACAGGGGAGCACGAGCAGTACTTC

d_call: .
v_call: TRBV29-1
j_call: TRBJ1-2
clone_size: many
cdr3_aa: CSVDYGTNYGYTF
cdr3_nt: TGCAGCGTTGATTACGGGACGAACTATGGCTACACCTTC

d_call: .
v_call: TRBV20-1
j_call: TRBJ1-5
clone_size: many
cdr3_aa: CSARDRPSNQPQHF
cdr3_nt: TGCAGTGCTAGGGACAGACCGAGCAATCAGCCCCAGCATTTT

d_call: .
v_call: TRBV25-1
j_call: TRBJ2-7
clone_size: many
cdr3_aa: CASRTGRSYEQYF
cdr3_nt: TGTGCCAGCAGGACGGGGCGGAGCTACGAGCAGTACTTC

d_call: TRBD1
v_call: TRBV5-1
j_call: TRBJ1-5
clone_size: .
cdr3_aa: CASSLAPGGAGQPQHF
cdr3_nt: TGCGCCAGCAGCTTGGCCCCAGGGGGCGCCGGCCAGCCCCAGCATTTT

d_call: .
v_call: TRBV13
j_call: TRBJ2-5
clone_size: .
cdr3_aa: CASSHITKVGEETQYF
cdr3_nt: TGTGCCAGCAGTCACATCACTAAAGTCGGGGAGGAGACCCAGTACTTC

d_call: TRBD2
v_call: TRBV12-3/TRBV12-4
j_call: TRBJ2-7
clone_size: few
cdr3_aa: CASSLLTSGRSYEQYF
cdr3_nt: TGTGCCAGCAGTTTACTGACTAGCGGGCGGTCCTACGAGCAGTACTTC

d_call: .
v_call: TRBV3-1
j_call: TRBJ2-2
clone_size: many
cdr3_aa: CASSPTAGAELFF
cdr3_nt: TGTGCCAGCAGCCCCACCGCGGGGGCGGAGCTGTTTTTT

d_call: .
v_call: TRBV20-1
j_call: TRBJ2-2
clone_size: .
cdr3_aa: CSARPLAANTGELLF
cdr3_nt: TGCAGTGCTAGACCTCTAGCAGCGAACACCGGGGAGCTGTTGTTT

d_call: TRBD1
v_call: TRBV12-3/TRBV12-4
j_call: TRBJ1-1
clone_size: .
cdr3_aa: CASNLDRGAEAFF
cdr3_nt: TGTGCCAGCAACCTCGACAGGGGCGCTGAAGCTTTCTTT

d_call: .
v_call: TRBV14
j_call: TRBJ1-1
clone_size: many
cdr3_aa: CASSQAGAGRETLMNTEAFF
cdr3_nt: TGTGCCAGCAGCCAAGCAGGAGCCGGACGCGAAACCCTTATGAACACTGAAGCTTTCTTT

d_call: .
v_call: TRBV9
j_call: TRBJ1-1
clone_size: .
cdr3_aa: CASSVAGATNTEAFF
cdr3_nt: TGTGCCAGCAGCGTAGCAGGGGCTACGAACACTGAAGCTTTCTTT

d_call: .
v_call: TRBV6-2/TRBV6-3
j_call: TRBJ1-5
clone_size: many
cdr3_aa: CASMAHQTSNQPQHF
cdr3_nt: TGTGCCAGCATGGCCCATCAAACGTCCAATCAGCCCCAGCATTTT

d_call: .
v_call: TRBV15
j_call: TRBJ1-5
clone_size: .
cdr3_aa: CATSRVRSNQPQHF
cdr3_nt: TGTGCCACCAGCAGAGTCAGGAGCAATCAGCCCCAGCATTTT